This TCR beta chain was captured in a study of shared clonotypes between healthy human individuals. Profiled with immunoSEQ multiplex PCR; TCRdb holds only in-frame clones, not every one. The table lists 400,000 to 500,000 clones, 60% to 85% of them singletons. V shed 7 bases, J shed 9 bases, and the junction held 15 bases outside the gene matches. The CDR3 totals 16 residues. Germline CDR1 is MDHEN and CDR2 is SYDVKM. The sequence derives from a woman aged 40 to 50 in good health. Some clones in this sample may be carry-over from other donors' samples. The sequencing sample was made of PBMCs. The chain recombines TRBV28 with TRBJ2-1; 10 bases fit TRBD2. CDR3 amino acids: CASTGSGRPPKSEQFF. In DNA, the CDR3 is TGTGCCAGCACAGGTAGCGGGAGGCCCCCAAAATCTGAGCAGTTCTTC.